This entry lists 10 T cell receptor beta chains sequenced from one sample in a study of shared clonotypes between healthy human individuals. TCRdb keeps only in-frame clones here, not all; method: immunoSEQ multiplex PCR. This table has fewer than 400,000 clones, around 74% appearing once. The sample consisted of memory CD4+ T cells sorted from blood. Sample subset: CD45RA-negative fraction. The receptors here all came from a young man in good health.

The chain carries TRBV7-2 and TRBJ1-2, with 12 bases that match TRBD1. Germline CDR1 SGHTA, CDR2 FQGNSA. The V segment lost 3 bases and the J segment 8 bases; nucleotides outside the gene matches: 10. The CDR3 runs to 16 residues. This chain's CDR3 is CASSLDVRDRGPGYTF. Here the CDR3 DNA reads TGTGCCAGCAGCTTGGACGTCCGGGACAGGGGGCCGGGCTACACCTTC.

The table lists this clone with a few counts. V is TRBV28 and J is TRBJ2-7; 9 bases map to TRBD1. The CDR3 covers 16 residues. Germline assignment: CDR1 MDHEN and CDR2 SYDVKM. V lost 2 bases to trimming and J lost 5 bases; unmatched junction nucleotides: 10. The CDR3 sequence is CASSLIWGQGTHEQYF. Here the CDR3 DNA reads TGTGCCAGCAGTTTAATTTGGGGACAGGGTACCCACGAGCAGTACTTC.

The gene calls are TRBV10-1 and TRBJ2-3, with 7 nucleotides matching TRBD1. The trim removed 3 bases at V and 7 bases at J, leaving 7 bases unmatched. Germline V gene sequence: CDR1 WNHNN, CDR2 SYGVQD (reference sequence). The CDR3 length is 14 residues. The chain's CDR3 is CASSDPDRANTQYF. The CDR3, as DNA: TGCGCCAGCAGTGATCCCGACAGGGCAAATACGCAGTATTTT.

Details on this clone: Other DNA sequences within the sample encode an identical CDR3. The chain couples TRBV20-1 to TRBJ2-5, with no clear D. Deletions cut 2 bases from V and 5 bases from J, with 6 bases between. The CDR3 length is 11 residues. CDR1 is DFQATT and CDR2 is SNEGSKA in the germline V gene (reference sequence). CDR3 DNA: TGCAGTGCTAGAACTGGGGAGACCCAGTACTTC. Translating it yields CSARTGETQYF.

This chain links TRBV18 with TRBJ1-5; maybe TRBD1 (6 bases). The V gene's germline CDR1 is KGHSH and CDR2 LQKENI. The CDR3 extends over 16 amino acids. V lost 1 base, J lost 1 base, and 11 bases lay in between. As DNA, the CDR3 is TGTGCCAGCTCACCACAAGGGGGAAGAAGCAATCAGCCCCAGCATTTT. Translating it yields CASSPQGGRSNQPQHF.

A few counts support this clone. The rearrangement joins TRBV7-8 to TRBJ2-1; TRBD2 matches at 13 bases. After removal of 5 bases from V and 6 bases from J, the junction contained 4 bases not matched to a gene. The CDR3 spans 15 residues. From germline, CDR1 is SGHVS and CDR2 FQNEAQ. CDR3 amino acids: CASSATSGRANEQFF. CDR3 coding DNA: TGTGCCAGCAGCGCTACTAGCGGGAGGGCCAATGAGCAGTTCTTC.

This rearrangement joins TRBV4-3 to TRBJ2-7, with 11 bases identical to TRBD2. V was clipped by 4 bases and J by 5 bases; unmatched bases: 7. This CDR3 spans 15 amino acids. Germline CDR1 LGHNA, CDR2 YSLEER. The CDR3 DNA reads as TGCGCCAGCAGCCTCATAGCGGGAGGGCCGAACGAGCAGTACTTC. This gives the protein CASSLIAGGPNEQYF.

The chain employs TRBV2 and TRBJ2-3, with D possibly matching TRBD1 (5 bases). Trimming cost V 2 bases and J 2 bases, with 20 bases left between them. The CDR3 covers 18 residues. Germline lookup yields CDR1 SNHLY and CDR2 FYNNEI. As DNA, the CDR3 is TGTGCCAGCAGTGAATGGGTGGGAAGGGGCCTCACCACAGATACGCAGTATTTT. It is translated as CASSEWVGRGLTTDTQYF.

V usage is TRBV7-2 and J usage is TRBJ2-7; D possibly uses TRBD1 or TRBD2 (5 bases each). Germline V gene data show CDR1 as SGHTA and CDR2 as FQGNSA. V was shortened by 1 base and J by 2 bases, with 15 bases between the two germline ends. CDR3 length equals 16 residues. The CDR3, as DNA: TGTGCCAGCAGCTTAGTCGGGGCCCCAACCCCCTACGAGCAGTACTTC. It codes for CASSLVGAPTPYEQYF. Variable domain in full (rest from reference TRBV7-2 and TRBJ2-7): GAGVSQSPSNKVTEKGKDVELRCDPISGHTALYWYRQSLGQGLEFLIYFQGNSAPDKSGLPSDRFSAERTGGSVSTLTIQRTQQEDSAVYLCASSLVGAPTPYEQYFGPGTRLTVT.

DNA of the CDR3: TGTGCCAGCAGGCGTGACTCCGGCAAGAGGGAGACCCAGTACTTC. Translating it yields CASRRDSGKRETQYF. The chain recombines TRBV27 with TRBJ2-5; D is undetermined. This CDR3 has 15 amino acids. Trimming left V 6 bases short and J 5 bases short, with 19 bases between. Germline V lookup: CDR1 MNHEY, CDR2 SMNVEV (reference sequence).